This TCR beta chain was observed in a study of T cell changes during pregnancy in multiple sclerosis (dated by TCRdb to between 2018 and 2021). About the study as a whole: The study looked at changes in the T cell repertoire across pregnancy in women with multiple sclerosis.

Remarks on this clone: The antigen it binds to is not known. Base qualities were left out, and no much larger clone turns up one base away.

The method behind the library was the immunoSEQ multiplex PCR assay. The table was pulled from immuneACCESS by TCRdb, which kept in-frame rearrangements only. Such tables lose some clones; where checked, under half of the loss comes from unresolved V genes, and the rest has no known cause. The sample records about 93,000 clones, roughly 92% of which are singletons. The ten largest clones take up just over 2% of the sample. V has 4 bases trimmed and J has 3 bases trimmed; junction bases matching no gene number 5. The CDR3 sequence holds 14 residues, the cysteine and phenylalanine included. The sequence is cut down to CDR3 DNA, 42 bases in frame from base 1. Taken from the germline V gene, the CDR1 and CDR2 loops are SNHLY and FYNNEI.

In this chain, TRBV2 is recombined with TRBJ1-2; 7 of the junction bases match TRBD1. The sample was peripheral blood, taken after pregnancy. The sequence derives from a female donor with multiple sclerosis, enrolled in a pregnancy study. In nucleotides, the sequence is TGTGCCAGCAGTGTGGGTGGGACAGACTATGGCTACACCTTC. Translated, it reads CASSVGGTDYGYTF.